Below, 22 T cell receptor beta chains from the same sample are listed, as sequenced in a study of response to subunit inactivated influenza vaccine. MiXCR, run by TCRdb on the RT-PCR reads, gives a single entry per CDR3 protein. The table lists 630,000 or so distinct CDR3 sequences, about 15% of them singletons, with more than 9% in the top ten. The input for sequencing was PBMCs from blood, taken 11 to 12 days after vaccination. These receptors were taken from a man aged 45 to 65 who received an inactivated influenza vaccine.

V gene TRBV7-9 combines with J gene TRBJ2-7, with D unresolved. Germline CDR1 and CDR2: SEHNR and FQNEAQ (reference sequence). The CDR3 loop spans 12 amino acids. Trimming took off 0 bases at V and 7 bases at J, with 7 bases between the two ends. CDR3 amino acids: CASSLAQGEQYF. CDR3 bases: TGTGCCAGCAGCTTAGCGCAAGGGGAGCAGTACTTC.

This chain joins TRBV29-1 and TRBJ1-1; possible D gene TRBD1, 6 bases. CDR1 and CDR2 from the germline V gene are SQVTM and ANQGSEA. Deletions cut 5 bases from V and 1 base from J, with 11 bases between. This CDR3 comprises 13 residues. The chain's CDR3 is CSVRGRGNTEAFF. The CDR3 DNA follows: TGCAGCGTTAGGGGGAGAGGGAACACTGAAGCTTTCTTT. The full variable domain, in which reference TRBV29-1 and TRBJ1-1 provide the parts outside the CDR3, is SAVISQKPSRDICQRGTSLTIQCQVDSQVTMMFWYRQQPGQSLTLIATANQGSEATYESGFVIDKFPISRPNLTFSTLTVSNMSPEDSSIYLCSVRGRGNTEAFFGQGTRLTVV.

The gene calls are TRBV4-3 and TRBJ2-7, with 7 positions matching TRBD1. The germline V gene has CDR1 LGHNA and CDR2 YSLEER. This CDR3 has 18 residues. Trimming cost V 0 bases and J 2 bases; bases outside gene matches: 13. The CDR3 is CASSQEAQGRIFTYEQYF. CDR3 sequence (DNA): TGCGCCAGCAGCCAAGAGGCACAGGGGAGAATCTTCACCTACGAGCAGTACTTC.

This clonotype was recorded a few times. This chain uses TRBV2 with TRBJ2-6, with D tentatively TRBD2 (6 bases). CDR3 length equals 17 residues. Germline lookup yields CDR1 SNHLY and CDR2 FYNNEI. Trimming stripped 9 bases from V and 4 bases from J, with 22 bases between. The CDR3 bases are TGTGCCAGTGTCGGGAGTGTGCGGAAGGTGGGGGCCAACGTCCTGACTTTC. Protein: CASVGSVRKVGANVLTF.

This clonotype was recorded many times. The CDR3 region has the DNA TGTGCCAGCACACGGGACAGGGGAGGTGAGCAGTACTTC. Translating it yields CASTRDRGGEQYF. The J gene is TRBJ2-7, the V gene TRBV25-1; 10 bases align to TRBD1. Germline V lookup: CDR1 MGHDK, CDR2 SYGVNS. The CDR3 sequence is 13 residues long. Unmatched junction bases numbered 7, after V lost 7 bases and J lost 7 bases.

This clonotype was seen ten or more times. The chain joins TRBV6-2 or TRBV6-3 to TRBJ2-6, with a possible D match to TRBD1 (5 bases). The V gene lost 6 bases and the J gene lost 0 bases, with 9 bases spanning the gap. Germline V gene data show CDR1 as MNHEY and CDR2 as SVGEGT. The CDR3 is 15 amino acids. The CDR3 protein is CASRQDSSGANVLTF. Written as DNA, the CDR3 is TGTGCCAGCAGACAAGACAGCTCTGGGGCCAACGTCCTGACTTTC.

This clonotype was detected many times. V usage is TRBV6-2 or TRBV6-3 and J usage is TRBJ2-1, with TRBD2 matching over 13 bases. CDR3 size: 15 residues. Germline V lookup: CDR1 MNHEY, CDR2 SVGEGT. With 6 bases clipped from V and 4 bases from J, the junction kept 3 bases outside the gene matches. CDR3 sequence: CASSPGLAGYNEQFF. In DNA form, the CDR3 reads TGTGCCAGCAGCCCGGGACTAGCGGGATACAATGAGCAGTTCTTC.

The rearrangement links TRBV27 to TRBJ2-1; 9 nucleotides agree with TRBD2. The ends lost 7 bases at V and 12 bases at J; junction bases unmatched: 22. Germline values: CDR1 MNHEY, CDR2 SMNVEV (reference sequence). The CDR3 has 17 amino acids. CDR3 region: CASTTVQTSGGGGGQFF. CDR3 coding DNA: TGTGCCAGCACCACCGTCCAGACTAGCGGAGGTGGGGGGGGGCAGTTCTTC.

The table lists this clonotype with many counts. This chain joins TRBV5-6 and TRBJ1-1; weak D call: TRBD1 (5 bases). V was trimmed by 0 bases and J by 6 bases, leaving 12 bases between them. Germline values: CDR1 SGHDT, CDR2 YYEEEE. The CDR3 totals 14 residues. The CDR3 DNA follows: TGTGCCAGCAGCTTGGGACAGTACGTCCCTGAAGCTTTCTTT. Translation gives CASSLGQYVPEAFF. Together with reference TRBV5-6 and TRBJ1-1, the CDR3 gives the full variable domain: DAGVTQSPTHLIKTRGQQVTLRCSPKSGHDTVSWYQQALGQGPQFIFQYYEEEERQRGNFPDRFSGHQFPNYSSELNVNALLLGDSALYLCASSLGQYVPEAFFGQGTRLTVV.

As DNA, the CDR3 is TGTGCCAGCAGTACCCCAGGAGTAACGAATGAAAAACTGTTTTTT. Translated, it gives CASSTPGVTNEKLFF. The chain couples TRBV6-1 to TRBJ1-4, with D uncertain. This CDR3 is 15 amino acids long. Germline V lookup: CDR1 MNHNS, CDR2 SASEGT. V lost 5 bases to trimming and J lost 5 bases, with 15 bases between them.

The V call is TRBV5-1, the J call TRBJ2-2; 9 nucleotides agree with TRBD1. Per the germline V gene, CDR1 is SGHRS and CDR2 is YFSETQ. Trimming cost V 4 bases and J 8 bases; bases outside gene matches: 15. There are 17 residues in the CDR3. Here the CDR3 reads CASSETGQGTMTGELFF. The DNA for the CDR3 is TGCGCCAGCAGCGAAACGGGACAGGGTACCATGACGGGGGAGCTGTTTTTT. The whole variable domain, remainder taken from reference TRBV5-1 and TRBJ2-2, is KAGVTQTPRYLIKTRGQQVTLSCSPISGHRSVSWYQQTPGQGLQFLFEYFSETQRNKGNFPGRFSGRQFSNSRSEMNVSTLELGDSALYLCASSETGQGTMTGELFFGEGSRLTVL.

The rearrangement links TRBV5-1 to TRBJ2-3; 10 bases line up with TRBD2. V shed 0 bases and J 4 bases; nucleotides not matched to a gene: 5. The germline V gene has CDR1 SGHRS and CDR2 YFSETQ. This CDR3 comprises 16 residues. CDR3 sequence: CASSLALAGVSDTQYF. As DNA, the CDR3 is TGCGCCAGCAGCTTGGCCCTAGCGGGAGTCTCAGATACGCAGTATTTT.

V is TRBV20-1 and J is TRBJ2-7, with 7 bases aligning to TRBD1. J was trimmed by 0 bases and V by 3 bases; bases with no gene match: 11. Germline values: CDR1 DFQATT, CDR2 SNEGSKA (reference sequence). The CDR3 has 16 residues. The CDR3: CSARPRQGISSYEQYF. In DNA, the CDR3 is TGCAGTGCTAGGCCCCGACAGGGAATAAGCTCCTACGAGCAGTACTTC.

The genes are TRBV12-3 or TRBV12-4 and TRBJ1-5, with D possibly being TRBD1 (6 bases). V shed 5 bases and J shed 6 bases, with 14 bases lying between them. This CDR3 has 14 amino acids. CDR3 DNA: TGTGCCAGCAGTGCCTCCACAGGGCGTCAGCCCCAGCATTTT. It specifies CASSASTGRQPQHF.

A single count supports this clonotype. The chain's CDR3 is CASGFGGAGLQETQYF. CDR3 bases: TGTGCTAGTGGTTTCGGGGGAGCGGGACTCCAAGAGACCCAGTACTTC. This chain connects TRBV12-5 to TRBJ2-5, with TRBD2 matching 7 bases. CDR1 is LGHNT and CDR2 is FRNRAP in the germline V gene. The CDR3 runs to 16 residues. The V and J ends lost 3 bases and 1 base, in that order; junction bases with no gene match: 8. Drawing the rest from reference TRBV12-5 and TRBJ2-5, the complete variable domain is DARVTQTPRHKVTEMGQEVTMRCQPILGHNTVFWYRQTMMQGLELLAYFRNRAPLDDSGMPKDRFSAEMPDATLATLKIQPSEPRDSAVYFCASGFGGAGLQETQYFGPGTRLLVL.

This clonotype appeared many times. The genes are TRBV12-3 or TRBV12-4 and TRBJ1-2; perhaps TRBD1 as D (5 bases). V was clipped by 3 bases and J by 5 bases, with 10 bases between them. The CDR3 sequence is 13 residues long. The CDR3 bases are TGTGCCAGCAGTTTCCAGGGCGCATATGGCTACACCTTC. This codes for CASSFQGAYGYTF.

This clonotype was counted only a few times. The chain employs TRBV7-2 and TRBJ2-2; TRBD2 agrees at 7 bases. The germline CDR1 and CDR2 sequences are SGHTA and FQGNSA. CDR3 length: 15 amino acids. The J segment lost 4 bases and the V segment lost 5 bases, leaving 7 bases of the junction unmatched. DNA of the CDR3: TGTGCCAGCAGCAAAGCGGGGTTGCGCACCGGGGAGCTGTTTTTT. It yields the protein CASSKAGLRTGELFF.

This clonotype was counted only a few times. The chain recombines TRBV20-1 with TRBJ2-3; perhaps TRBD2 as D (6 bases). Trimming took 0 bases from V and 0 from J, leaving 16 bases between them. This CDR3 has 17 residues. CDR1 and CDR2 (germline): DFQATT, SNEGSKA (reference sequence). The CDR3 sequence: CSARDTLASGSTDTQYF. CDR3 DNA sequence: TGCAGTGCTAGAGATACGTTGGCCAGCGGGAGCACAGATACGCAGTATTTT.

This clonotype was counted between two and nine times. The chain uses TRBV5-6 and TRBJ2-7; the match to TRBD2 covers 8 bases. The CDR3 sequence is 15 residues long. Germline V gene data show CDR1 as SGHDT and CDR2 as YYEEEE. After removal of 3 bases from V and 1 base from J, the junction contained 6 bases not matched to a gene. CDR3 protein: CASSSLAGFSYEQYF. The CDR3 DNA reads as TGTGCCAGCAGCTCGCTAGCGGGTTTTTCCTACGAGCAGTACTTC.

The CDR3: CASSSPGQPQHF. CDR3 sequence (DNA): TGTGCCAGCAGCTCACCCGGGCAGCCCCAGCATTTT. The chain is built from TRBV7-8 and TRBJ1-5, with unresolved D. V lost 4 bases and J lost 7, with 8 bases in between. The CDR3 has 12 amino acids. Germline loops: CDR1 SGHVS, CDR2 FQNEAQ.

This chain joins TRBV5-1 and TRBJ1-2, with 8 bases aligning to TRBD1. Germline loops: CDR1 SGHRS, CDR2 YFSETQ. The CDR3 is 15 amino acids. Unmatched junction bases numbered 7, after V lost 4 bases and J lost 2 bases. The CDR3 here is CASSPWDRTNYGYTF. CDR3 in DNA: TGCGCCAGCAGCCCTTGGGACAGGACCAACTATGGCTACACCTTC. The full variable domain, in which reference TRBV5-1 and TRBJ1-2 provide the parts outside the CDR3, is KAGVTQTPRYLIKTRGQQVTLSCSPISGHRSVSWYQQTPGQGLQFLFEYFSETQRNKGNFPGRFSGRQFSNSRSEMNVSTLELGDSALYLCASSPWDRTNYGYTFGSGTRLTVV.

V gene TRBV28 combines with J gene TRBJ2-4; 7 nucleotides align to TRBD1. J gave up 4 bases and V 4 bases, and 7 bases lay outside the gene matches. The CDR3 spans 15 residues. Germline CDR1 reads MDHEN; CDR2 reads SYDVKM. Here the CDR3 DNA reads TGTGCCAGCAGTTCGACAGGGATGGCTAAAAACATTCAGTACTTC. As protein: CASSSTGMAKNIQYF. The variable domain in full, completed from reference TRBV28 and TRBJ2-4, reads DVKVTQSSRYLVKRTGEKVFLECVQDMDHENMFWYRQDPGLGLRLIYFSYDVKMKEKGDIPEGYSVSREKKERFSLILESASTNQTSMYLCASSSTGMAKNIQYFGAGTRLSVL.